This record looks at one TCR beta chain sequence and its context. Germline V CDR1 and CDR2: LNHDA, SQIVND (reference sequence). V shed 6 bases and J 9 bases; nucleotides not matched to a gene: 9. The CDR3 is made up of 14 amino acids. The sample belongs to a study of blood T cell repertoires in COVID-19. In the study overall: Samples taken during acute and convalescent COVID-19 were collected in the United States, Italy and Spain. Sample material is recorded as cDNA or gDNA derived from T cells, B-cell-depleted T cells, or PBMCs.

Generated by immunoSEQ multiplex PCR, the TCRdb table keeps only in-frame clones and is missing some. The repertoire holds fewer than 400,000 clones, with around 85% as singletons. The sequencing sample was made of peripheral blood. This clonotype originated in a woman in her late teens or twenties with acute or convalescent COVID-19. The chain uses TRBV19 and TRBJ2-1; 9 bases match TRBD1. The CDR3 region is CASRTRDRAGEQFF. The CDR3 DNA reads as TGTGCCAGTAGGACCCGGGACAGGGCGGGTGAGCAGTTCTTC.